This T cell receptor (beta chain) was sequenced for a study of cytomegalovirus exposure and HLA in healthy donors. The donors were part of the validation cohort, which consisted of over a hundred subjects and was separate from the first cohort of 666 subjects. Assay used: immunoSEQ multiplex PCR; TCRdb lists only in-frame clones, some missing. Of roughly 150,000 clones in the sample, over 90% were seen once. Comments on this clone: The antigen remains unidentified.

Study findings and constraints: Rarity characterized most TCR sequences, yet some public TCRs appeared in many donors. Subsequent analysis showed first-cohort TCR clusters tending to co-occur in 120 or so validation repertoires. In vitro assays verified that three CMV-associated chains recognized CMV antigens specifically.

The V gene's germline CDR1 is SEHNR and CDR2 FQNEAQ (reference sequence). V dropped 5 bases and J dropped 0 bases, with 12 bases sitting between them. The CDR3 spans 15 residues. The sequence was collected from a man aged 18 to 29 in good health and CMV-seropositive. The rearrangement uses TRBV7-9 and TRBJ2-3, with unresolved D. The sequenced sample consisted of PBMCs. The CDR3, as DNA: TGTGCCAGCAGCGCCCGCCAGACTAGCACAGATACGCAGTATTTT. This encodes CASSARQTSTDTQYF.